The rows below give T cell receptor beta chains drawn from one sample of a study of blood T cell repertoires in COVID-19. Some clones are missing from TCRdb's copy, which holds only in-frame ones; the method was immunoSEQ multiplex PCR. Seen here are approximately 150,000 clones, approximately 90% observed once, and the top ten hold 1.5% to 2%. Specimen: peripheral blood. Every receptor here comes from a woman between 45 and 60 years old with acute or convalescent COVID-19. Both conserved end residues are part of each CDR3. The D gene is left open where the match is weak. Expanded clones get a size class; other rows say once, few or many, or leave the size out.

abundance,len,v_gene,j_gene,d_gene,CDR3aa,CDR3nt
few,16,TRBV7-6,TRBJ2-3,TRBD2,CASSQRAGSSTDTQYF,TGTGCCAGCAGCCAAAGAGCGGGGTCTAGCACAGATACGCAGTATTTT
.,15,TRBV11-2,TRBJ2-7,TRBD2,CASSPGTSVSYEQYF,TGTGCCAGCAGCCCCGGGACTAGCGTATCCTACGAGCAGTACTTC
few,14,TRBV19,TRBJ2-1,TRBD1,CASSVDRAYNEQFF,TGTGCCAGTAGTGTAGACAGGGCTTACAATGAGCAGTTCTTC
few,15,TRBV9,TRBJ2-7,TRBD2,CASSVESGRRYEQYF,TGTGCCAGCAGCGTAGAAAGCGGGAGGAGGTACGAGCAGTACTTC
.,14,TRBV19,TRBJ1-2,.,CASGRQNFSPGYTF,TGTGCCAGTGGAAGACAGAACTTTTCCCCTGGCTACACCTTC
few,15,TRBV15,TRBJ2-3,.,CATSRVQPSGDTQYF,TGTGCCACCAGCAGAGTGCAGCCGTCGGGGGATACGCAGTATTTT
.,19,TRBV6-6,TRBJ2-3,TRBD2,CASSQRPIFAGDRTDTQYF,TGTGCCAGCAGTCAGCGACCGATTTTTGCGGGGGATCGCACAGATACGCAGTATTTT
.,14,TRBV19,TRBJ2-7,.,CASSASSSSYEQYF,TGTGCCAGTAGCGCATCGTCGAGCTCCTACGAGCAGTACTTC
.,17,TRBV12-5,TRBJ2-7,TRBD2,CASGPPPSAGRSYEQYF,TGTGCTAGTGGACCCCCCCCATCAGCGGGGAGATCCTACGAGCAGTACTTC
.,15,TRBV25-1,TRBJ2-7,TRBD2,CASSDVSGASYEQYF,TGTGCCAGCAGTGATGTTAGCGGGGCCTCCTACGAGCAGTACTTC
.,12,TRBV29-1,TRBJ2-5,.,CSGTLYQETQYF,TGCAGCGGGACTCTGTACCAAGAGACCCAGTACTTC
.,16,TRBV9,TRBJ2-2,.,CASSPGGGVNTGELFF,TGTGCCAGCAGCCCCGGAGGAGGGGTGAACACCGGGGAGCTGTTTTTT
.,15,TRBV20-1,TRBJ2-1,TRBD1,CSASGGTGVVDEQFF,TGCAGTGCTAGTGGTGGGACAGGGGTTGTCGATGAGCAGTTCTTC
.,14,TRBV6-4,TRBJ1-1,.,CASSDADRNTEAFF,TGTGCCAGCAGTGACGCGGACAGGAACACTGAAGCTTTCTTT
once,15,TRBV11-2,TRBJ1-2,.,CASSLDDRWSYGYTF,TGTGCCAGCAGCTTAGACGACAGGTGGTCCTATGGCTACACCTTC
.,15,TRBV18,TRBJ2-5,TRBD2,CASSPWTSGRETQYF,TGTGCCAGCTCACCCTGGACTAGCGGGCGGGAGACCCAGTACTTC
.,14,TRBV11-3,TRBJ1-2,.,CASSLAGRDYGYTF,TGTGCCAGCAGCTTAGCGGGCAGGGACTATGGCTACACCTTC
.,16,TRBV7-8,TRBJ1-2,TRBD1,CASSLVGTGPRDGYTF,TGTGCCAGCAGCTTAGTCGGGACAGGACCGAGGGATGGCTACACCTTC
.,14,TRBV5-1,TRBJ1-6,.,CASSLWGGDSPLHF,TGCGCCAGCAGTCTTTGGGGAGGAGATTCACCCCTCCACTTT
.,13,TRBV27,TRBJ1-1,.,CASSPRGGVEAFF,TGTGCCAGCAGTCCACGGGGAGGGGTGGAAGCTTTCTTT
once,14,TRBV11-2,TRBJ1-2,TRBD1,CASSSTRDRDGYTF,TGTGCCAGCAGCTCCACCCGGGACAGAGATGGCTACACCTTC
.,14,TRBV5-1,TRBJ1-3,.,CASSPGDPGNTIYF,TGCGCCAGCAGTCCAGGGGACCCTGGAAACACCATATATTTT
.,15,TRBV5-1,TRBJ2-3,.,CASSFLPSSTDTQYF,TGCGCCAGCAGCTTTCTCCCCTCTAGCACAGATACGCAGTATTTT
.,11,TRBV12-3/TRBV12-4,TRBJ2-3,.,CASTPGDTQYF,TGTGCCAGCACCCCAGGAGATACGCAGTATTTT
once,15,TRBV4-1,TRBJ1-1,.,CASSQGGGGYTEAFF,TGCGCCAGCAGCCAAGGGGGCGGGGGTTACACTGAAGCTTTCTTT
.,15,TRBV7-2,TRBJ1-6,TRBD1,CASSWGQGDSSPLHF,TGTGCCAGCAGCTGGGGACAGGGGGATAGTTCACCCCTCCACTTT
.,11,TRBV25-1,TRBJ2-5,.,CASSDEETQYF,TGTGCCAGCAGTGACGAAGAGACCCAGTACTTC
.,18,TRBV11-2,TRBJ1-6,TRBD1,CASSFGQGTLLSPSPLHF,TGTGCCAGCAGCTTCGGACAGGGGACCCTCTTATCCCCATCACCCCTCCACTTT
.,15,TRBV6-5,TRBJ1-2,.,CASSPPGDYAYGYTF,TGTGCCAGCAGCCCGCCGGGCGACTACGCCTATGGCTACACCTTC
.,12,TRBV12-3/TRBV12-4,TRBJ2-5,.,CASSSSSKTQYF,TGTGCCAGCAGCTCCTCCAGTAAGACCCAGTACTTC
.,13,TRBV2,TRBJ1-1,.,CASSAEVGTEAFF,TGTGCCAGCAGTGCTGAGGTAGGCACTGAAGCTTTCTTT
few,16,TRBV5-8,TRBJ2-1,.,CASSLALKSSYNEQFF,TGTGCCAGCAGCTTGGCCCTAAAGAGCTCCTACAATGAGCAGTTCTTC
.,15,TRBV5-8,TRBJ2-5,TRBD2,CASSPGTSGQETQYF,TGTGCCAGCAGTCCCGGGACTAGCGGCCAAGAGACCCAGTACTTC
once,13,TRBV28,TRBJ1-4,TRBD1,CASVQGGDEKLFF,TGTGCCAGCGTCCAGGGGGGAGATGAAAAACTGTTTTTT
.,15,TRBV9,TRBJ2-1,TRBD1,CASSVGPTGRNEQFF,TGTGCCAGCAGCGTAGGCCCGACAGGGCGTAATGAGCAGTTCTTC
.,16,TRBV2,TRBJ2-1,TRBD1,CASRIIRQGAYNEQFF,TGTGCCAGCAGAATAATCCGACAGGGGGCCTACAATGAGCAGTTCTTC
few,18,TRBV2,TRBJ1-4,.,CASSEGLYPGGTNEKLFF,TGTGCCAGCAGTGAGGGGTTGTACCCGGGGGGAACTAATGAAAAACTGTTTTTT
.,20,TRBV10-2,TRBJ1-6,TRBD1,CASSDRAADFWTGRNSPLHF,TGCGCCAGCAGTGACCGGGCCGCTGATTTTTGGACAGGCCGTAATTCACCCCTCCACTTT
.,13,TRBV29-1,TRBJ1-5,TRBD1,CSALTGDYQPQHF,TGCAGCGCCCTAACAGGGGACTATCAGCCCCAGCATTTT
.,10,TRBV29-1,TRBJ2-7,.,CSVEQGEQYF,TGCAGCGTTGAGCAGGGCGAGCAGTACTTC
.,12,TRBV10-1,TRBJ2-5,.,CASSESGGTQYF,TGCGCCAGCAGTGAGTCTGGCGGGACCCAGTACTTC
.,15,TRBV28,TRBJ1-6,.,CASSLGGAGNSPLHF,TGTGCCAGCAGTTTAGGGGGGGCCGGTAATTCACCCCTCCACTTT
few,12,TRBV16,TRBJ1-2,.,CASSPNREGYTF,TGTGCCAGCAGCCCGAACAGGGAAGGCTACACCTTC
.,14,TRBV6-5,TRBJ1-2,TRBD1,CASSLQGALYGYTF,TGTGCCAGCAGTTTACAGGGGGCCCTCTATGGCTACACCTTC